This entry features one TCR beta chain sequence. This specimen comes from a study of cytomegalovirus exposure and HLA in healthy donors. In the PCR, 60 Vbeta and 13 Jbeta primers were used. Generated by immunoSEQ multiplex PCR, the TCRdb table keeps only in-frame clones and is missing some. The sample includes approximately 78,000 clones, 65% to 70% of them seen just once. CDR3 size: 15 residues. CDR1 is MNHEY and CDR2 is SVGAGI in the germline V gene. The V end lost 4 bases, the J end lost 3 bases, and 13 bases lay between the germline ends. This TCR came from a man aged 35-49 years in good health and CMV-seropositive. The chain combines TRBV6-5 with TRBJ2-1; a possible D gene is TRBD2 (6 bases). The sequenced sample was PBMCs. CDR3 amino acids: CASSSGPTSYNEQFF. In DNA form, the CDR3 reads TGTGCCAGCAGTTCGGGCCCGACTAGCTACAATGAGCAGTTCTTC.